The entry below gives a single TCR beta chain sequence along with its context. V trimming: 7 bases; J trimming: 4 bases; junction bases outside the gene matches: 13. The CDR3 is 16 amino acids. This sample's TCRbeta library carried unique molecular identifier barcodes. From the PCR reads, TCRdb called clonotypes with MiXCR, one entry per CDR3 protein. The table records over 450,000 distinct CDR3 sequences, about 10% of them present only once. The record originates from a study of T-cell reconstitution after alpha-beta-depleted transplantation in children. This specimen consisted of PBMCs, obtained before TCRalphabeta/CD19-depleted stem cell transplant. This receptor was identified in a child aged 2 to 10 with inherited bone marrow failure, due to receive a stem cell transplant. The genes are TRBV23-1 and TRBJ2-7, with 10 bases matching TRBD1. TRBV23-1 is placed among ORFs of uncertain function. CDR3 in amino acids: CASTSESGTGEYEQYF. CDR3 DNA sequence: TGCGCCAGCACCTCTGAGTCCGGGACAGGGGAATACGAGCAGTACTTC.